Sequencing of this T cell receptor beta chain was carried out in a study of blood T cell repertoires in COVID-19. The V and J ends lost 0 bases and 2 bases respectively, with 7 bases between them. The CDR3 is made up of 14 amino acids. Germline V gene data show CDR1 as LGHDT and CDR2 as YNNKEL (reference sequence). Method: immunoSEQ multiplex PCR; TCRdb's copy keeps in-frame clones and lacks some. Counted here are approximately 92,000 clones, just under 85% occurring once; the ten biggest clones make up roughly 3.2%. The genes are TRBV3-1 (or the pseudogene TRBV3-2) and TRBJ1-2, with TRBD1 as a possible D gene (6 bases). This clonotype was obtained from a middle-aged man with acute or convalescent COVID-19. Sequencing input: peripheral blood. CDR3 bases: TGTGCCAGCAGCCAAGATCAGGGGAACTATGGCTACACCTTC. It yields the protein CASSQDQGNYGYTF.